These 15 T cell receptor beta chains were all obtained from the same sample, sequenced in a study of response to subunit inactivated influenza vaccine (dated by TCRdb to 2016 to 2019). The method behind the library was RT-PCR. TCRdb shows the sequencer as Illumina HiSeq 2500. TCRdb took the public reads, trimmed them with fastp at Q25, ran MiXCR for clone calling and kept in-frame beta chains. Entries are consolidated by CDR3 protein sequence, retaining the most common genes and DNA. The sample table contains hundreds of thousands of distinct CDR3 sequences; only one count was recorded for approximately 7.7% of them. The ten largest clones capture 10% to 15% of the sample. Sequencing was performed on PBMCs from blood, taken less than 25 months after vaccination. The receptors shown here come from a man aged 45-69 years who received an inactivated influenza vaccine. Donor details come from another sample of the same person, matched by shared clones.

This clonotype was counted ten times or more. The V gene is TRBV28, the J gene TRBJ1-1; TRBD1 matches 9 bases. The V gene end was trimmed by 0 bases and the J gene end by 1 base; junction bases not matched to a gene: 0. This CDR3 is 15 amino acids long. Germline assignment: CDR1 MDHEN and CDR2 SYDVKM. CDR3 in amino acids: CASSLWGQGNTEAFF. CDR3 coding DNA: TGTGCCAGCAGTTTATGGGGACAGGGGAACACTGAAGCTTTCTTT.

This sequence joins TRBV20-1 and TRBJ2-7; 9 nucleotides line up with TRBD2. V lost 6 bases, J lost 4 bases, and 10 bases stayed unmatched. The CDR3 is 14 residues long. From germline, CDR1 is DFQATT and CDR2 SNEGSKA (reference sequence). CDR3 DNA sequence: TGCAGTGCAGCGGGTCTAGCGGGGAATTACGAGCAGTACTTC. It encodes CSAAGLAGNYEQYF.

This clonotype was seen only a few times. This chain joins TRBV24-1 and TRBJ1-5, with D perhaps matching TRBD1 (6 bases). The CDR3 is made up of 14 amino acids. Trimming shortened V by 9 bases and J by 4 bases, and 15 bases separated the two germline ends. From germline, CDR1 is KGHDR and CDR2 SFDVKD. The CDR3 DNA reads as TGTGCCACCCCAGGACAGCCACCTAATCAGCCCCAGCATTTT. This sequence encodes CATPGQPPNQPQHF.

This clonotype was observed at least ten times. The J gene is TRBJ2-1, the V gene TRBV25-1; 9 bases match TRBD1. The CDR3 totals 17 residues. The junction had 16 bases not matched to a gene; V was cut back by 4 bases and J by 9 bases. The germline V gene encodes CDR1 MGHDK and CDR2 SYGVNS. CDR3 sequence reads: CASSVHTGTGSRGEQFF. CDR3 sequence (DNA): TGTGCCAGCAGTGTACATACCGGGACAGGGAGCCGGGGTGAGCAGTTCTTC.

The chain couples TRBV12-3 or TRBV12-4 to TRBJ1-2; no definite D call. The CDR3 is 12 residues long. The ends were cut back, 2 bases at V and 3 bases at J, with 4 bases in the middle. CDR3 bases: TGTGCCAGCAGTTTACTTCACTATGGCTACACCTTC. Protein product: CASSLLHYGYTF.

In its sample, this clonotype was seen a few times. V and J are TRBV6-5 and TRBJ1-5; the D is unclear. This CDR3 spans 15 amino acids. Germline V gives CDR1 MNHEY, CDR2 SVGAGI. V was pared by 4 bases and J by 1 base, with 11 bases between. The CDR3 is CASSSSDNSNQPQHF. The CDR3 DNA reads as TGTGCCAGCAGTTCTTCCGACAACAGCAATCAGCCCCAGCATTTT.

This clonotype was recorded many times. The CDR3 bases are TGTGCCACCAGCACCTACAGGGAGACCCAGTACTTC. As protein: CATSTYRETQYF. The rearrangement links TRBV15 to TRBJ2-5; D possibly corresponds to TRBD1 (5 bases). V was trimmed by 4 bases and J by 5 bases, leaving 8 bases between them. The germline gives CDR1 LNHNV, CDR2 YYDKDF (reference sequence). The CDR3 loop spans 12 amino acids.

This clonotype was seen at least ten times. CDR3 nucleotide sequence: TGTGCCAGCAGTGAATTAGCGGGAGGGCAGGGCGGGGAGCTGTTTTTT. This sequence encodes CASSELAGGQGGELFF. The V and J genes are TRBV6-1 and TRBJ2-2, with 11 bases that match TRBD2. CDR1 and CDR2 (germline): MNHNS, SASEGT. The CDR3 consists of 16 residues. V shed 2 bases and J 7 bases; nucleotides not matched to a gene: 6.

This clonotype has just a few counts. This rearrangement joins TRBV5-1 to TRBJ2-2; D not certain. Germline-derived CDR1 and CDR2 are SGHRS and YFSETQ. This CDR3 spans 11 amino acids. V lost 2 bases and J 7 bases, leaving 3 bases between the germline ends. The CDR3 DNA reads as TGCGCCAGCAGCTTCCGCGGGGAGCTGTTTTTT. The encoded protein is CASSFRGELFF.

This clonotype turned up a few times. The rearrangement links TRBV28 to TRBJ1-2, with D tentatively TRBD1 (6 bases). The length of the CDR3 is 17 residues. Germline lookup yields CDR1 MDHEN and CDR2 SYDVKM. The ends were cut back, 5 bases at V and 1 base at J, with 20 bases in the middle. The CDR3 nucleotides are TGTGCCAGCAGTCTCCAAGCCGCCGGGACATTTAACTATGGCTACACCTTC. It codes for CASSLQAAGTFNYGYTF.

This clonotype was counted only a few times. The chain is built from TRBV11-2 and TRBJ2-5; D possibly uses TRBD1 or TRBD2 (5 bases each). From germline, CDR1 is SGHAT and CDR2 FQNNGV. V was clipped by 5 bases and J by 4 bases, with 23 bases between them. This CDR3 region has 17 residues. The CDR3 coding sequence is TGTGCCAGCAGCGCGCGGGTCGCAGGGAATTTCGGAGAGACCCAGTACTTC. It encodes CASSARVAGNFGETQYF.

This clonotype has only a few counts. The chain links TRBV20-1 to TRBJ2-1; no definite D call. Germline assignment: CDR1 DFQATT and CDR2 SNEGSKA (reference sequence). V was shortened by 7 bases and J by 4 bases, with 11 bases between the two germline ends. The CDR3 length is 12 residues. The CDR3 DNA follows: TGCAGTGTCCGAGCTAGGTACAATGAGCAGTTCTTC. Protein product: CSVRARYNEQFF.

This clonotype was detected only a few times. The CDR3 DNA reads TGTGCCAGCTCATTCGGACAGGGGACTGCGTGGAGTGGGAACGAAAAACTGTTTTTT. Its protein product is CASSFGQGTAWSGNEKLFF. This chain uses TRBV18 with TRBJ1-4, with TRBD1 matching over 9 bases. The ends lost 5 bases at V and 8 bases at J; junction bases unmatched: 21. Germline CDR1 reads KGHSH; CDR2 reads LQKENI. CDR3 size: 19 residues. Filled out from reference TRBV18 and TRBJ1-4, the complete variable domain reads NAGVMQNPRHLVRRRGQEARLRCSPMKGHSHVYWYRQLPEEGLKFMVYLQKENIIDESGMPKERFSAEFPKEGPSILRIQQVVRGDSAAYFCASSFGQGTAWSGNEKLFFGSGTQLSVL.

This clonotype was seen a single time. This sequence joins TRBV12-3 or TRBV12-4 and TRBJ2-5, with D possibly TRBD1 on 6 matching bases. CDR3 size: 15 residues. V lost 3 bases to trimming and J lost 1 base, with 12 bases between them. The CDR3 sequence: CASSFPTGLQETQYF. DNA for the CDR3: TGTGCCAGCAGTTTTCCAACAGGGCTCCAAGAGACCCAGTACTTC.

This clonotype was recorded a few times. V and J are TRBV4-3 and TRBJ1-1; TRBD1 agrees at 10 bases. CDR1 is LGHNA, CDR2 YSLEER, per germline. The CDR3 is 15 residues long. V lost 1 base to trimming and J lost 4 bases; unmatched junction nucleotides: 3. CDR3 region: CASSQGRTGGTEAFF. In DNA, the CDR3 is TGCGCCAGCAGCCAAGGGAGGACAGGGGGCACTGAAGCTTTCTTT.